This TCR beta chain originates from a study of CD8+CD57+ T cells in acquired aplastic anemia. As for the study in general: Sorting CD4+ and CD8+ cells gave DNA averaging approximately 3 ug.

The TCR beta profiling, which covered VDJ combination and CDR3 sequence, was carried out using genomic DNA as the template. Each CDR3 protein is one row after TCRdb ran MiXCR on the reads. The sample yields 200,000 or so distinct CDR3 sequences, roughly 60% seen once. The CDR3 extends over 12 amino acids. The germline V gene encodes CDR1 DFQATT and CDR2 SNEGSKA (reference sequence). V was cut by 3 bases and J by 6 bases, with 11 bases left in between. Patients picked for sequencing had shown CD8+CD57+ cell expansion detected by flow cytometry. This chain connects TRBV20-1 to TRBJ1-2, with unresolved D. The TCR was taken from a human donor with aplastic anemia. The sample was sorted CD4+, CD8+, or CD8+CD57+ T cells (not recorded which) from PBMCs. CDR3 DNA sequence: TGCAGTGCTAGTGAGTTTACGGATGGCTACACCTTC. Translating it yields CSASEFTDGYTF.